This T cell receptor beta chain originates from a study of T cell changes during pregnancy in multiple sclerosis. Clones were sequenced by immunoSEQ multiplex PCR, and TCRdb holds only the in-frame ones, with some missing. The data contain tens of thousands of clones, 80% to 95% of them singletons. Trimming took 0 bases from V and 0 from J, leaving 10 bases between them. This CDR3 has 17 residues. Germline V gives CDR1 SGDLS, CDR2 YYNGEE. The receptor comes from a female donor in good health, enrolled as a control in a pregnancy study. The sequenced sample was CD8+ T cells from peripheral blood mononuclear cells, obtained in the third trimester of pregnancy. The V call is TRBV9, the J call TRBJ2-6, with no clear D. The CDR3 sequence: CASSVVSDISGANVLTF. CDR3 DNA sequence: TGTGCCAGCAGCGTAGTTTCAGATATCTCTGGGGCCAACGTCCTGACTTTC.